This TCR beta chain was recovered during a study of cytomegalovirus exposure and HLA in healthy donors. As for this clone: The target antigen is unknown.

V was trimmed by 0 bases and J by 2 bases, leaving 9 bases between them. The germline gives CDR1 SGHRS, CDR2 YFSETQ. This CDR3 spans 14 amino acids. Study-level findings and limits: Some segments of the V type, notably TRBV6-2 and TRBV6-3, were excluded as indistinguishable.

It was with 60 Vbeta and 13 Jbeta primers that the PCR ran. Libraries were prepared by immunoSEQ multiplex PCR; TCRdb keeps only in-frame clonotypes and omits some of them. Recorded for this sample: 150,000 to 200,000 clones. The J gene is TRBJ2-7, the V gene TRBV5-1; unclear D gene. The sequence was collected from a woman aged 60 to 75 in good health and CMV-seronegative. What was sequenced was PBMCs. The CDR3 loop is CASSLGAETYEQYF. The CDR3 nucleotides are TGCGCCAGCAGCTTGGGGGCCGAAACCTACGAGCAGTACTTC.